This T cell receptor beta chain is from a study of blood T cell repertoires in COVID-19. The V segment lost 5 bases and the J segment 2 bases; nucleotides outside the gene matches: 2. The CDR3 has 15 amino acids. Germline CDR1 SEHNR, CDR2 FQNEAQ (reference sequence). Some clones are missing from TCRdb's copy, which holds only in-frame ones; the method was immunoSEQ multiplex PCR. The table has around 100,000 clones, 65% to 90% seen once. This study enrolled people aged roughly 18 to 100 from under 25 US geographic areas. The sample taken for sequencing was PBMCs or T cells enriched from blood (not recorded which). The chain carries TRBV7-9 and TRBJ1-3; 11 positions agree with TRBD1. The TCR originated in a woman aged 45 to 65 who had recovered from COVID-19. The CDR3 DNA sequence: TGTGCCAGCAGCATGGGACAGGGGGCTGGAAACACCATATATTTT. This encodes CASSMGQGAGNTIYF.